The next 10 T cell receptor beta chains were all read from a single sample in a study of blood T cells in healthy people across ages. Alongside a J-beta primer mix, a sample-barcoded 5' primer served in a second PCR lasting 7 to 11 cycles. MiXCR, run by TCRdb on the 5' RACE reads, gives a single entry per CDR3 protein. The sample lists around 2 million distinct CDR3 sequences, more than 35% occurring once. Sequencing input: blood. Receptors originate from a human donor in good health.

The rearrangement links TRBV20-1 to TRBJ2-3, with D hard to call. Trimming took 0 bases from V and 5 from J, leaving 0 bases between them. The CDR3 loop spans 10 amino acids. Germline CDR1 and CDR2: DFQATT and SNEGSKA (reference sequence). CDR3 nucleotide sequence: TGCAGTGCTAGAGAAGATACGCAGTATTTT. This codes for CSAREDTQYF.

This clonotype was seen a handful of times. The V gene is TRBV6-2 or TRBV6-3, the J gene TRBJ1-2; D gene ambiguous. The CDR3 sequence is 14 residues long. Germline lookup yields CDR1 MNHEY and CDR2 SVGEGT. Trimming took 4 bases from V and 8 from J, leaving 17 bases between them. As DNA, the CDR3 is TGTGCCAGCAGTTTCGGGTGGACTGCGCGAGGCTACACCTTC. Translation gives CASSFGWTARGYTF.

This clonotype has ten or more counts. As DNA, the CDR3 is TGCGCCAGCAGCCAGGTGATGGGGTCAGATACGCAGTATTTT. Translation gives CASSQVMGSDTQYF. This rearrangement joins TRBV4-3 to TRBJ2-3; D call uncertain. This CDR3 spans 14 amino acids. Trimming cost V 3 bases and J 4 bases, with 11 bases left between them. Germline assignment: CDR1 LGHNA and CDR2 YSLEER.

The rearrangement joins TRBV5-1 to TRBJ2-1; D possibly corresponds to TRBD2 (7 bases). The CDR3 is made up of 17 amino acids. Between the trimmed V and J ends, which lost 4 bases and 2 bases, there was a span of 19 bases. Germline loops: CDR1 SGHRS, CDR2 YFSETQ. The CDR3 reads CASSRLGGRKTYNEQFF. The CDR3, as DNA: TGCGCCAGCAGCAGATTGGGGGGGCGGAAGACCTACAATGAGCAGTTCTTC.

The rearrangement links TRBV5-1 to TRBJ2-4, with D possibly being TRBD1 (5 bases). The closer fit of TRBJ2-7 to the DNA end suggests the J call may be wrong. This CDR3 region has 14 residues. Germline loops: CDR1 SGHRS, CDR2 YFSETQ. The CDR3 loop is CASTSTGSRYEQYF. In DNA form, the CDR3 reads TGCGCCAGTACAAGTACAGGAAGCCGGTACGAGCAGTACTTC.

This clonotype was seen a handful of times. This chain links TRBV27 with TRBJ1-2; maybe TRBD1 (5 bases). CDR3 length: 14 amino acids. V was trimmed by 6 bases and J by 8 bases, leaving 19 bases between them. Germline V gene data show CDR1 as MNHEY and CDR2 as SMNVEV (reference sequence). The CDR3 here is CASRSFGTLQGYTF. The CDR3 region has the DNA TGTGCCAGCAGATCGTTCGGGACTCTTCAGGGCTACACCTTC.

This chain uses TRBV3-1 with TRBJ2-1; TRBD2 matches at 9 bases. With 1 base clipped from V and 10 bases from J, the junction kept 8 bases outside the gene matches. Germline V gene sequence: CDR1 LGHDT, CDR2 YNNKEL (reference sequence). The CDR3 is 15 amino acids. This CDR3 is CASSQARGGMREQFF. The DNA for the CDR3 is TGTGCCAGCAGCCAAGCGCGGGGGGGCATGCGGGAGCAGTTCTTC.

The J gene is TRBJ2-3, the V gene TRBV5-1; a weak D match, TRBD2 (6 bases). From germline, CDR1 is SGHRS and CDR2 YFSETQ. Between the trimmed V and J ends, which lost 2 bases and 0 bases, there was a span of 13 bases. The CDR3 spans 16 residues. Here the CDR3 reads CASSFDRGISTDTQYF. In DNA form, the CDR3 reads TGCGCCAGCAGCTTCGACCGCGGGATCAGCACAGATACGCAGTATTTT.

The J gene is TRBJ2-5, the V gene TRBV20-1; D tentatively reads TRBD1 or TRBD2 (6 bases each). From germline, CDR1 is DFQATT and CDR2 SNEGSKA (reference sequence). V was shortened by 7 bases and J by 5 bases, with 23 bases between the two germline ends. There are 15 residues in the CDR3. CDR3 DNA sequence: TGCAGTGTGGCAAGGCGGGACACCAGTGGGGAGACCCAGTACTTC. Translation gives CSVARRDTSGETQYF.

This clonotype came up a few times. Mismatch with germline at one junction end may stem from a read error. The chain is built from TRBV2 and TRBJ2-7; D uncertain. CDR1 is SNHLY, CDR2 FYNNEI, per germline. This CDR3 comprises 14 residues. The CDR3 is CASSESYRAYGQYF. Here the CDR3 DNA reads TGTGCCAGCAGTGAGTCTTACCGGGCTTACGGGCAGTACTTC.